This entry features one TCR beta chain sequence. The data derive from a study of blood T cell repertoires in COVID-19. Study context: Cohort 3 donors were reported recovered after two negative PCRs, clearance, or symptom resolution.

Libraries were prepared by immunoSEQ multiplex PCR; TCRdb keeps only in-frame clonotypes and omits some of them. The data show approximately 200,000 clones, around 87% seen once. Germline values: CDR1 MNHEY, CDR2 SVGEGT. After removal of 6 bases from V and 8 bases from J, the junction contained 12 bases not matched to a gene. The CDR3 spans 16 residues. Researchers sorted participants into cohorts using their self-reported clinical history. The source of this sequence is a man aged 30 to 39 in a cohort exposed to, infected with or recovered from COVID-19 (not recorded which). The V gene is TRBV6-2 or TRBV6-3, the J gene TRBJ1-6; 8 positions match TRBD1. Sequencing was performed on PBMCs or T cells enriched from blood (not recorded which). The CDR3 bases are TGTGCCAGCAGCCACGGACAGGGCCAAGCTTATTCACCCCTCCACTTT. It specifies CASSHGQGQAYSPLHF.